The table lists the clone carrying this TCR beta chain with a few counts. What it binds is unknown. From 5'RACE with constant-segment primers came TCR alpha and TCR beta cDNA libraries that carried sample barcodes and UMIs. TCRdb re-derived calls from the 5' RACE reads in MiXCR, one entry per CDR3 protein. The data show over 300,000 distinct CDR3 sequences, approximately 22% seen once. The source of the sample is a study of T-cell memory formation after mild COVID-19. General study findings and limits: Contracting clones from day 15 to 85 had balanced CD4/CD8; later expanders favoured CD4+. CD4+ clones that contracted lay mainly in CM and EM; CD8+ ones lay in EMRA. SARS-CoV-2 specificity was not confirmed for second-wave clones peaking on day 37.

Material for sequencing was PBMCs or a T cell subset sorted from them (not recorded which). This TCR was sampled from a man in his late teens or twenties who had mild COVID-19 (a few samples of this study predate the infection). Cell type and time point are not known.

As DNA, the CDR3 is TGTGCCAGCAGCCATCGGGCAGGAACCAGCTCCTACAATGAGCAGTTCTTC. It yields the protein CASSHRAGTSSYNEQFF. The gene calls are TRBV5-6 and TRBJ2-1; the D is unclear. CDR3 length equals 17 residues. Per the germline V gene, CDR1 is SGHDT and CDR2 is YYEEEE. Trimming removed 4 bases at V and 0 bases at J, with 17 bases between.